This TCR beta chain comes out of a study of spatial heterogeneity in lung cancer. TCRdb used MiXCR to reprocess the 5' RACE reads, holding one entry per CDR3 protein. The sample lists some 47,000 distinct CDR3 sequences; roughly 7% were seen once. Germline CDR1 is SNHLY and CDR2 is FYNNEI. The CDR3 has 14 amino acids. Trimming took 2 bases from V and 4 from J, leaving 8 bases between them. Time point noted: sample taken at primary tumor resection. Extraction of whole RNA from tumor, nontumor lung or frozen PBMC preceded unsorted sequencing. This clonotype was seen many times. The receptor's source is a female donor with early-stage non-small cell lung cancer. This sequence joins TRBV2 and TRBJ1-4; D is ambiguous. Here the sequenced sample was PBMCs, taken at surgery. The CDR3 loop is CASSERYDNEKLFF. The CDR3 DNA reads TGTGCCAGCAGTGAACGGTACGATAATGAAAAACTGTTTTTT.